This T cell receptor (beta chain) was identified in a study of blood T cell repertoires in COVID-19 (TCRdb year 2020). Notes on the research overall: The collaborator samples originated in the United States, Italy and Spain and spanned the acute and convalescent phases of COVID-19. The samples were drawn from the first 160 participants of the ongoing ImmuneRACE study and from 1,254 subjects provided by 6 global collaborators. Where available, HLA class I and class II types were taken from metadata supplied by the sample provider and were not determined by assay-based typing. The dataset comprised deeply sampled blood TCRbeta repertoires from subjects exposed to, actively infected with, or recovered from COVID-19. The sample metadata nearly always contained a de-identified subject ID, COVID-19 status, age in years and sex. The material from the prospective study consisted of cDNA or gDNA derived from T cells, B-cell-depleted T cells, or PBMCs. The repertoires were made available in a free public database intended to serve as a resource for research on the immune response to SARS-CoV-2. Results the study describes overall, beyond this receptor: The amount of clinical and demographic metadata varied by source and participant and was provided uncurated.

Collaborating institutions collected whole blood in K2EDTA tubes following their own protocols. Collaborator samples were shipped for TCRbeta analysis as frozen whole blood, isolated PBMCs, or DNA extracted from either sample type. TCRbeta CDR3 regions were amplified from genomic DNA using the immunoSEQ Assay, a bias-controlled multiplex PCR. In the source study's methods: Within the assay, amplification of reference gene primers was used to estimate how many nucleated cells each sample contained. Sequence reads were collapsed and filtered to measure the absolute abundance of every unique TCRbeta CDR3 rearrangement. For each sample, productive Simpson clonality was calculated by taking the square root of Simpson's diversity index across productive rearrangements. TCRdb mirrors the immuneACCESS table, restricted to in-frame sequences. Some clones are absent from its copies; in checked studies, under half trace to an unresolved V gene, and the reason for the others is unknown. The V and J calls and clone size come from that table; D and trimming were worked out from the DNA. The sample profile shows 37,000 or so clones; 70% to 90% of them were found once. Around 57% of the sample rests with the top ten.

Based on the germline V gene, the CDR1 and CDR2 sequences are SQVTM and ANQGSEA. The CDR3 runs 13 amino acids, cysteine and phenylalanine included. Left in the record is the CDR3 DNA by itself, 39 bases read in frame from the first base. Here V drops 4 bases and J drops 0 bases, and the junction holds 2 bases not matched to any gene. Points on this clone: Its specific antigen is unknown. No qualities accompany the bases; no much larger clone lies one base away.

This receptor was obtained from an older man with acute or convalescent COVID-19. The chain couples TRBV29-1 to TRBJ2-7; TRBD1 fits 8 bases in the junction. Sequenced sample: peripheral blood. The CDR3 reads CSVGQGTSYEQYF. The nucleotide sequence reads TGCAGCGTTGGACAGGGGACCTCCTACGAGCAGTACTTC.